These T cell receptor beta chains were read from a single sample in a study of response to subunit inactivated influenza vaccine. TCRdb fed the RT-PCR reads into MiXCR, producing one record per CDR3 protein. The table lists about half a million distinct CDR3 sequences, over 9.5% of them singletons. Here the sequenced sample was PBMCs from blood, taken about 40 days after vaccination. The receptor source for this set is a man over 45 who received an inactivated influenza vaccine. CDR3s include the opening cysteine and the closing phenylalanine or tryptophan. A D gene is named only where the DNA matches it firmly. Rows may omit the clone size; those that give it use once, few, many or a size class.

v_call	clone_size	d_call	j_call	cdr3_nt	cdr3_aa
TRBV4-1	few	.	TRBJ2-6	TGCGCCAGCAGCCAAGTTCCGCCAGAAGCCAACGTCCTGACTTTC	CASSQVPPEANVLTF
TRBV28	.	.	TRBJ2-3	TGTGCCAGCAGTCACGCGGGACTGACGGACACAGATACGCAGTATTTT	CASSHAGLTDTDTQYF
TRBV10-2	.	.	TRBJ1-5	TGCGCCAGCAGTGAAATGTCCGATCAGCCCCAGCATTTT	CASSEMSDQPQHF
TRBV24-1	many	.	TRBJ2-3	TGTGCCACCAGCGTCCTCGGTACGCAGTATTTT	CATSVLGTQYF
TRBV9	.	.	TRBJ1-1	TGTGCCAGCAGCGCCGGCCCTGGGGGAAACACTGAAGCTTTCTTT	CASSAGPGGNTEAFF
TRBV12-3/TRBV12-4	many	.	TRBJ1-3	TGTGCCAGCAGTTTGTGGGGGAGGTCTGGAAACACCATATATTTT	CASSLWGRSGNTIYF
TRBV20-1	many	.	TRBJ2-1	TGCAGTGCTAGAATACGGGCCCCGAGAAGGGGGAGGTACCCCAATGAGCAGTTCTTC	CSARIRAPRRGRYPNEQFF
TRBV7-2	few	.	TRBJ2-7	TGTGCCAGCAGCCTGAATGGTGGACAGAACTCCTACGAGCAGTACTTC	CASSLNGGQNSYEQYF
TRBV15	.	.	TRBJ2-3	TGTGCCACCAGCAGAGACCGAATCACAGATACGCAGTATTTT	CATSRDRITDTQYF
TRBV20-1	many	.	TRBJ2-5	TGCAGTGCTACGCAGTTCCAAGAGACCCAGTACTTC	CSATQFQETQYF
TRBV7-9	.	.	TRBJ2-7	TGTGCCAGCAGCTTAGTATCTGCCAGGCCCGAGCAGTACTTC	CASSLVSARPEQYF
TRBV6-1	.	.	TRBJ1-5	TGTGCCAGCAGTACGACAGGTCTTAGCAATCAGCCCCAGCATTTT	CASSTTGLSNQPQHF
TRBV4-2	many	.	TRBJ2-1	TGTGCCAGCAGCCTAAAGACAGGTTACAATGAGCAGTTCTTC	CASSLKTGYNEQFF
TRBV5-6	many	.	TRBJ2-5	TGTGCCAGCAGCTTGGAGGGTTTTGGTGAGACCCAGTACTTC	CASSLEGFGETQYF
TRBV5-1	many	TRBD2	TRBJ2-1	TGCGCCAGCAGCTACCCCTCGGGACTAGCGGGCCCTAAAAGCTCCTACAATGAGCAGTTCTTC	CASSYPSGLAGPKSSYNEQFF
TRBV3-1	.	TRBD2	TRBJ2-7	TGTGCCACCTCCCGGGTGGCGGGAGAAGGCCCCTACGAGCAGTACTTC	CATSRVAGEGPYEQYF
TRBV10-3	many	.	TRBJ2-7	TGTGCCACCGAAACAGCTAGGGCGAGCTACGAGCAGTACTTC	CATETARASYEQYF
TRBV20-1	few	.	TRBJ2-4	TGCAGTGCTAGTTTGCAGGGTCTAGCCAAAAACATTCAGTACTTC	CSASLQGLAKNIQYF
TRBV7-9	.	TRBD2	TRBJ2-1	TGTGCCAGCAGCCCCCCGGCGGGGGGCAGCCATGGCAGGCGATATGAGCAGTTCTTC	CASSPPAGGSHGRRYEQFF
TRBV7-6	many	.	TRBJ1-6	TGTGCCAGCAGCTTAGCCGGGACGGAAAATTCACCCCTCCACTTT	CASSLAGTENSPLHF
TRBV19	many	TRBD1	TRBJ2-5	TGTGCCAGTAGTTGGACAGGGTCACAAGAGACCCAGTACTTC	CASSWTGSQETQYF
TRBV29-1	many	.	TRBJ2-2	TGCAGCGTTCCTAGTTCGAACACCGGGGAGCTGTTTTTT	CSVPSSNTGELFF